A selection of T cell receptor beta chains follows, all from one sample in a study of T cells in Graves' hyperthyroidism and ophthalmopathy. TCRdb independently ran MiXCR on the multiplex PCR reads; one entry per CDR3 protein. The profile shows about 360,000 distinct CDR3 sequences, about 13% of them singletons. Sequences were obtained from blood. The receptors come from a woman younger than 35 with Graves' hyperthyroidism. The conserved cysteine and the conserved F or W are not part of the CDR3 here. Each record gives: CDR3 protein, V gene.

cdr3_aa: ASSTRGALNEQF
v_call: TRBV5-1

cdr3_aa: ATSRGDLTGELF
v_call: TRBV15

cdr3_aa: ATAGGPGGEQY
v_call: TRBV19

cdr3_aa: ASSWIAGDSYEQY
v_call: TRBV7-9

cdr3_aa: ATGTGLYSNQPQH
v_call: TRBV6-1

cdr3_aa: ASSPGTGIVEQY
v_call: TRBV4-3

cdr3_aa: ASSLEVTANTGELF
v_call: TRBV7-9

cdr3_aa: ASSRGNEQY
v_call: TRBV9

cdr3_aa: ASSGTGNTIY
v_call: TRBV28

cdr3_aa: ASSLSRTEQF
v_call: TRBV7-9

cdr3_aa: ASSLALTRYEQY
v_call: TRBV7-8

cdr3_aa: ASSLQAQETQY
v_call: TRBV3-1

cdr3_aa: ASTSYRTDSGYT
v_call: TRBV11-2

cdr3_aa: ASSPGRASYEQY
v_call: TRBV9

cdr3_aa: ASSVGQGDGYT
v_call: TRBV2

cdr3_aa: ASSLVRGSSTDTQY
v_call: TRBV7-2

cdr3_aa: ATSRRDSNQPQH
v_call: TRBV6-1

cdr3_aa: ASSRVGLAGGRNEQF
v_call: TRBV7-9

cdr3_aa: ASSPGTGFSAGGSTDTQY
v_call: TRBV6-1

cdr3_aa: AISDRGNNQPQH
v_call: TRBV10-3

cdr3_aa: ASRARELTVEQY
v_call: TRBV27

cdr3_aa: ASSYNSGKETQY
v_call: TRBV28

cdr3_aa: ASSLGAEQF
v_call: TRBV12-3/TRBV12-4

cdr3_aa: ASSLLRETPYEQY
v_call: TRBV7-9

cdr3_aa: ASSPLTGGNEKLF
v_call: TRBV27

cdr3_aa: SARIPGQNNSPLH
v_call: TRBV20-1

cdr3_aa: ASSLGGPPANYGYT
v_call: TRBV5-6

cdr3_aa: AWTRGVSYEQY
v_call: TRBV30

cdr3_aa: ASNLGQGIDEQY
v_call: TRBV9

cdr3_aa: ATRMGQGVSANTGELF
v_call: TRBV24-1

cdr3_aa: SARGAGGAGHGYT
v_call: TRBV20-1

cdr3_aa: ASSLRGPPWEQY
v_call: TRBV28

cdr3_aa: ASSQAGTGTEAS
v_call: TRBV4-1

cdr3_aa: AIRLDTETQY
v_call: TRBV2

cdr3_aa: SVPGLAGGTDTQY
v_call: TRBV20-1

cdr3_aa: ATRSSYNEQF
v_call: TRBV6-1

cdr3_aa: ASSLGKRHSPLH
v_call: TRBV28

cdr3_aa: ASSLRQGKHEQF
v_call: TRBV3-1

cdr3_aa: ASSRVRTGANTEAF
v_call: TRBV3-1

cdr3_aa: ASSLWGDKTDTQY
v_call: TRBV5-1

cdr3_aa: ASSPWGPPLGVGGYT
v_call: TRBV11-1

cdr3_aa: ASSSPAGVLETQY
v_call: TRBV7-2

cdr3_aa: ASSQDVAGSWNEQF
v_call: TRBV4-3

cdr3_aa: ASSVSPGAGNTIY
v_call: TRBV7-2

cdr3_aa: ASSHSRDGAGANVLT
v_call: TRBV6-1

cdr3_aa: ASSSMGQGRPYEQY
v_call: TRBV7-3

cdr3_aa: ASSSPGTGATEAF
v_call: TRBV5-5

cdr3_aa: ASWSGSGGLQETQY
v_call: TRBV5-1

cdr3_aa: ASSSVREDTQY
v_call: TRBV7-2

cdr3_aa: ASSLGSNSPLH
v_call: TRBV27

cdr3_aa: ATSDPRDINEQF
v_call: TRBV24-1

cdr3_aa: ASTGGPYNEQF
v_call: TRBV6-1

cdr3_aa: ASSLEGAGPTEAF
v_call: TRBV12-3/TRBV12-4

cdr3_aa: ATSDSGGYEQY
v_call: TRBV24-1

cdr3_aa: ASSQQGGNEQY
v_call: TRBV3-1